This T cell receptor (beta chain) was identified in a study of human T cells and chemical hapten exposure. Study-level information: Reading of the patch tests, which applied 0.01% DPC to the upper back, occurred at 6 days.

General study points: Expanded TCRs showed more large CDR3 clusters than pre-sensitization or healthy control sets.

With regard to this clonotype: The target antigen is unknown.

The CDR3 sequence is 16 residues long. Germline lookup yields CDR1 MDHEN and CDR2 SYDVKM. The V gene end was trimmed by 5 bases and the J gene end by 1 base; junction bases not matched to a gene: 9. The library labeled individual cDNA molecules by adding unique molecular identifiers to them. TCRdb itself ran the RACE reads through MiXCR, one entry per CDR3 protein. The data hold approximately 350,000 distinct CDR3 sequences, with roughly 6% observed a single time. The time point: patch test 2, 6 weeks after DPC sensitization. Treatment here: therapeutic diphenylcyclopropenone sensitization with weekly scalp DPC. Every patch test was put on after a blood sample was taken.

This TCR was recovered from a woman aged 18-29 years with alopecia areata. Some clones in this sample may be carry-over from other donors' samples. The rearrangement joins TRBV28 to TRBJ2-7; the match to TRBD1 covers 9 bases. The sequences come from whole blood, collected in connection with sensitization to the hapten diphenylcyclopropenone (DPC). The DNA for the CDR3 is TGTGCCAGCAGTGAAGCGGGACAGGGAGGATCCTACGAGCAGTACTTC. Translating it yields CASSEAGQGGSYEQYF.